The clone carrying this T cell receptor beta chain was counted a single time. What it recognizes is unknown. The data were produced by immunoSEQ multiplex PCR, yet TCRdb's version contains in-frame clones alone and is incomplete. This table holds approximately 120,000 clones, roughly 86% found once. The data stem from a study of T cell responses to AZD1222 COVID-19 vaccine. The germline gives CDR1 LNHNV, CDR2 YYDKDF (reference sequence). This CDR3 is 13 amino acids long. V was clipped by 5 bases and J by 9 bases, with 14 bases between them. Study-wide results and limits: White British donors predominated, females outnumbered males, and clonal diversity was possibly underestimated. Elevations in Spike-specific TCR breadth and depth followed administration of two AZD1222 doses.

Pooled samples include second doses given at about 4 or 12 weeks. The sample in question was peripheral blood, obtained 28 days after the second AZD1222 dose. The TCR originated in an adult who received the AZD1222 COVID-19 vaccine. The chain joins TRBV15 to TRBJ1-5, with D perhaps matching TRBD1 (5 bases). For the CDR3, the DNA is TGTGCCACCAGCGGGCAACCTGGGGGGCCCCAGCATTTT. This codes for CATSGQPGGPQHF.